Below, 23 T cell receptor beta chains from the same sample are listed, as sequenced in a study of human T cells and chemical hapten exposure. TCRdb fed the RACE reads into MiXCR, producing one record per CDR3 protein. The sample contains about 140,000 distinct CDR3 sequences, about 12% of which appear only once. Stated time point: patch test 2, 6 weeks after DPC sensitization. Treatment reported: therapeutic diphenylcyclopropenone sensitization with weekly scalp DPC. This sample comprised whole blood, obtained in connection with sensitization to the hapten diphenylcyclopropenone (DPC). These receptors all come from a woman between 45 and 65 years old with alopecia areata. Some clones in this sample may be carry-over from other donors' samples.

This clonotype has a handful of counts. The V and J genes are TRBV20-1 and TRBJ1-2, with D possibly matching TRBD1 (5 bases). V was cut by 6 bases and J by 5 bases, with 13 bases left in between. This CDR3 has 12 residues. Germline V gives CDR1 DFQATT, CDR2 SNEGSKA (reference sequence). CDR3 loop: CSAPTQGYGYTF. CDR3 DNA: TGCAGTGCCCCGACCCAGGGTTATGGCTACACCTTC.

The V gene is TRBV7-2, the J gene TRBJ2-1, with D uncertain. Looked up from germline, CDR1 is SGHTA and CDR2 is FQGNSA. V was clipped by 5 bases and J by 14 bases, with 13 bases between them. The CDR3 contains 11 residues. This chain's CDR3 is CASSPVARKFF. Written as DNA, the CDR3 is TGTGCCAGCAGCCCAGTGGCCCGAAAGTTCTTC.

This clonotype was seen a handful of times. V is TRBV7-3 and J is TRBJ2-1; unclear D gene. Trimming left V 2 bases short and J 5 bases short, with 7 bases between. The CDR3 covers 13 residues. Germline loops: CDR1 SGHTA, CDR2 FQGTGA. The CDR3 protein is CASSLYRNNEQFF. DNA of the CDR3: TGTGCCAGCAGCTTATATAGGAACAATGAGCAGTTCTTC.

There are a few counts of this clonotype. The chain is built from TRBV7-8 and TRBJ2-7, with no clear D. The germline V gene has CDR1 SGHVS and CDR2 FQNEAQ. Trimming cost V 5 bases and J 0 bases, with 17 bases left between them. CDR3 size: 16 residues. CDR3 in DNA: TGTGCCAGCAGCACCTCCGTCCAACGCAGCTCCTACGAGCAGTACTTC. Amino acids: CASSTSVQRSSYEQYF.

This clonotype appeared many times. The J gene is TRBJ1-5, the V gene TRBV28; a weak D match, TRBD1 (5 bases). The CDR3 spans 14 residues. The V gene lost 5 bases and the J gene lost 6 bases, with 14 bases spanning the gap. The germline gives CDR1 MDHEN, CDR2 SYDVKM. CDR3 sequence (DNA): TGTGCCAGCAGTACCAACAGGAGGACTCAGCCCCAGCATTTT. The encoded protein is CASSTNRRTQPQHF.

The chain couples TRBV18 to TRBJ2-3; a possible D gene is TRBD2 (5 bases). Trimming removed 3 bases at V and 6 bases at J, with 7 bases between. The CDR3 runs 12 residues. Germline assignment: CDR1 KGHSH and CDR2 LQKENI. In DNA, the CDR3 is TGTGCCAGCTCACCGGGCGGGGATACGCAGTATTTT. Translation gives CASSPGGDTQYF.

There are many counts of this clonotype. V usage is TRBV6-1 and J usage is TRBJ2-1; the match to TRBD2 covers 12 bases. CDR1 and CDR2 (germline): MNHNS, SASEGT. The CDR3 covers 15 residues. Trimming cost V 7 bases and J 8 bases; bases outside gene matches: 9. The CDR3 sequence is CASKRASGRVDEQFF. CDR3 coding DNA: TGTGCCAGCAAGCGCGCTAGCGGGAGGGTCGATGAGCAGTTCTTC.

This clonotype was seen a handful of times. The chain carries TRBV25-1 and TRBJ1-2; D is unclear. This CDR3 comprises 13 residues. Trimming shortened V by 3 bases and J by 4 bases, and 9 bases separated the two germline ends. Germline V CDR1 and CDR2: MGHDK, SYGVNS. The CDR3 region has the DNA TGTGCCAGCAGTGACGATGGCGGCTATGGCTACACCTTC. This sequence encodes CASSDDGGYGYTF.

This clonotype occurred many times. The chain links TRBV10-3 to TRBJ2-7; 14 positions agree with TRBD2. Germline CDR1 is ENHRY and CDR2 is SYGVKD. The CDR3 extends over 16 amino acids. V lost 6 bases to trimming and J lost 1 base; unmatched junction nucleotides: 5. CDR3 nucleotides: TGTGCCATCAGGGGGACTAGCGGGAGAGGGTCCTACGAGCAGTACTTC. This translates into CAIRGTSGRGSYEQYF.

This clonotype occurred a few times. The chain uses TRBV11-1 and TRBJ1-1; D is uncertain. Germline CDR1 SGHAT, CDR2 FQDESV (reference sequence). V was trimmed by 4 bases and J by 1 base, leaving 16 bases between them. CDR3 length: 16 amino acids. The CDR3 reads CASSSPVSAPNTEAFF. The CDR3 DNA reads TGTGCCAGCAGCTCCCCGGTGTCGGCCCCGAACACTGAAGCTTTCTTT.

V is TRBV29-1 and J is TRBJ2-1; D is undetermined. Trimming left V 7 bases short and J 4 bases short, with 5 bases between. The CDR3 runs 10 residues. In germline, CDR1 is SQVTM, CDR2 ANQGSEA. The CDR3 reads CSARYNEQFF. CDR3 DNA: TGCAGCGCCCGTTACAATGAGCAGTTCTTC.

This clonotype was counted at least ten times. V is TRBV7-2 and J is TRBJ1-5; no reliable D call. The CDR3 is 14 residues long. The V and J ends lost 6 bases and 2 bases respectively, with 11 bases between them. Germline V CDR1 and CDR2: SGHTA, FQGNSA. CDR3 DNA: TGTGCCAGCAGTTTCGGGGTGGGCAATCAGCCCCAGCATTTT. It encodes CASSFGVGNQPQHF.

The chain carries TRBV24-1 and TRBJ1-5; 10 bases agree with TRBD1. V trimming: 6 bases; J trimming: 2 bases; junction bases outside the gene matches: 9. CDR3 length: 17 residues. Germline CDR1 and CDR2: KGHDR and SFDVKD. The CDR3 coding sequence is TGTGCCACCAGTAGGGACAGGGGCTTTAAGGGCAATCAGCCCCAGCATTTT. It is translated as CATSRDRGFKGNQPQHF.

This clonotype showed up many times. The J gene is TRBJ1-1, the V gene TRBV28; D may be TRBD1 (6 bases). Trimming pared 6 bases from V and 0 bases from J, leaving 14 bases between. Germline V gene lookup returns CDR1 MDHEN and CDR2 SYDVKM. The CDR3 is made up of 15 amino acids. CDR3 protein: CASSSRGVMNTEAFF. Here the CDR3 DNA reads TGTGCCAGCAGCTCCAGGGGCGTCATGAACACTGAAGCTTTCTTT.

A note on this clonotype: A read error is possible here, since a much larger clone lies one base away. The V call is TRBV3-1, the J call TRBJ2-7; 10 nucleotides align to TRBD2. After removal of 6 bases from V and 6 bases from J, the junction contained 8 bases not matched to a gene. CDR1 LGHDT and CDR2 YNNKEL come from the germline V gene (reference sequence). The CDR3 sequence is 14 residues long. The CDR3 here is CASRLTSGKGEQYF. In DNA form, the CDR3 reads TGTGCCAGCAGGCTAACTAGCGGGAAGGGCGAGCAGTACTTC.

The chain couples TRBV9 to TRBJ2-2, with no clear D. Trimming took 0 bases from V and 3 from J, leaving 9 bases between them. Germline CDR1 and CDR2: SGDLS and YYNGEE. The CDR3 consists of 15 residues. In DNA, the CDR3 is TGTGCCAGCAGCGTAGCTCCCCGGGACACCGGGGAGCTGTTTTTT. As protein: CASSVAPRDTGELFF.

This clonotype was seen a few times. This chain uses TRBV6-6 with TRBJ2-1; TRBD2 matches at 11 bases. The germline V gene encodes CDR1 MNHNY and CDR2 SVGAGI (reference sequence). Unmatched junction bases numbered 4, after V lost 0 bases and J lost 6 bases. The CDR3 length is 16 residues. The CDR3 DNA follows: TGTGCCAGCAGTTACTCGGGGCTAGCGGGGGGCAATGAGCAGTTCTTC. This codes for CASSYSGLAGGNEQFF.

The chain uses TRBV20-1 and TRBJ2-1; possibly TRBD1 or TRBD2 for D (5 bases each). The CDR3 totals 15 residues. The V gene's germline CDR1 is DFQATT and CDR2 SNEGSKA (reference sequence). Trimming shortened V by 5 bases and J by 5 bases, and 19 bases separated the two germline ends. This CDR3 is CSAPKWDQGDNEQFF. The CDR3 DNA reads TGCAGTGCTCCGAAATGGGACCAGGGAGACAATGAGCAGTTCTTC.

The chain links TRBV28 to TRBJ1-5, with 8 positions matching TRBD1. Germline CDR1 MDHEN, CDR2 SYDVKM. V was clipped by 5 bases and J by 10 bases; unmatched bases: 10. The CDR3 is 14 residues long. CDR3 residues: CASSPPDRAGPQHF. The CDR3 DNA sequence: TGTGCCAGCAGTCCCCCGGACAGGGCAGGACCCCAGCATTTT.

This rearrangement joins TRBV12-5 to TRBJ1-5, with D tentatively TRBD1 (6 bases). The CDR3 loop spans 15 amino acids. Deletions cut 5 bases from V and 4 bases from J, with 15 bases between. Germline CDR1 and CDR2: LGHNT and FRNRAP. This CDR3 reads CASGPPGVLNQPQHF. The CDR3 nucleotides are TGTGCTAGTGGTCCACCAGGGGTCTTGAATCAGCCCCAGCATTTT.

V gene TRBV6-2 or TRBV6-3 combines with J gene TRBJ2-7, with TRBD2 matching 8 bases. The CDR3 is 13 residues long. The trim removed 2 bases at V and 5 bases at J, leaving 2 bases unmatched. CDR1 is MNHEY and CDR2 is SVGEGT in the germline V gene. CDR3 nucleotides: TGTGCCAGCAGTTACAGGACTAGCAACGAGCAGTACTTC. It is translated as CASSYRTSNEQYF.

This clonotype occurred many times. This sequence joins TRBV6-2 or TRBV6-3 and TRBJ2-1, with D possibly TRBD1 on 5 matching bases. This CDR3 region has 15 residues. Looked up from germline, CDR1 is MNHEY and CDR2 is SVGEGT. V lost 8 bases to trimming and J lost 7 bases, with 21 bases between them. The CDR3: CASSSRASLGNEQFF. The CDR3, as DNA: TGTGCCAGCTCCTCCAGGGCCTCCCTCGGGAATGAGCAGTTCTTC.

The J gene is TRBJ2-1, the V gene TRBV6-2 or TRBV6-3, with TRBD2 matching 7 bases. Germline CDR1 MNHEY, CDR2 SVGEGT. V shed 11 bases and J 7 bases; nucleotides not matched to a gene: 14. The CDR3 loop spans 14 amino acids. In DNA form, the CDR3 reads TGTGCCTCGGTGGGGCTAGCGGTTTCTAATGAGCAGTTCTTC. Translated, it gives CASVGLAVSNEQFF.